This T cell receptor beta chain was observed in a study of CD8+CD57+ T cells in acquired aplastic anemia. This clonotype was detected many times. TCR beta VDJ combinations and CDR3 sequences were profiled from genomic DNA. TCRdb re-called the reads through MiXCR, storing one row per CDR3 protein. Seen here are fewer than 250,000 distinct CDR3 sequences, roughly half observed once, and the top ten hold around a sixth. From germline, CDR1 is LGHNA and CDR2 YNFKEQ. This CDR3 is built from 18 residues. V lost 3 bases and J lost 0; bases outside the gene matches: 11. This clonotype was obtained from a human donor in good health, serving as a control. Sequences were obtained from sorted CD4+, CD8+, or CD8+CD57+ T cells (not recorded which) from PBMCs. The rearrangement links TRBV4-2 to TRBJ2-3, with 8 bases that match TRBD2. The CDR3: CASSHFSGGDGSTDTQYF. The CDR3 nucleotides are TGTGCCAGCAGCCATTTCTCCGGGGGGGATGGGAGCACAGATACGCAGTATTTT.